These 29 T cell receptor beta chains were sequenced from one sample in a study of regulatory T cells in long-lasting Graves disease. Regarding time point: persistent/refractory GD, antithyroid drugs over 5 years with positive TRAb. With RNA extracted from PBMCs as input, the TCR library was made. TCR beta libraries were built with iRepertoire HTBI primers and Arm-PCR of CDR3 regions. TCRdb passed the multiplex PCR reads through MiXCR, listing each CDR3 protein once. The data show 500,000 to 700,000 distinct CDR3 sequences, 30% seen once. The sample was peripheral blood mononuclear cells (PBMCs), taken when the disease was refractory, from a patient treated with antithyroid drugs. These receptors came from a female donor with Graves disease.

This clonotype was found a few times. The chain joins TRBV7-9 to TRBJ1-5, with D perhaps TRBD1 (5 bases). Germline V gene data show CDR1 as SEHNR and CDR2 as FQNEAQ (reference sequence). This CDR3 region has 14 residues. V shed 5 bases and J shed 3 bases, with 11 bases lying between them. DNA of the CDR3: TGTGCCAGCAGCCCGCCGGGACCCAATCAGCCCCAGCATTTT. Translation: CASSPPGPNQPQHF.

The DNA of the CDR3 is TGTGCCAGCAGTGCCGGACTGGAGCTCCGAAATCAGCCCCAGCATTTT. It specifies CASSAGLELRNQPQHF. V usage is TRBV12-3 or TRBV12-4 and J usage is TRBJ1-5; D is uncertain. The CDR3 is made up of 16 amino acids. Trimming took off 5 bases at V and 4 bases at J, with 18 bases between the two ends.

CDR3: CASSETRQGQPQHF. CDR3 DNA: TGCGCCAGCAGTGAGACAAGACAGGGGCAGCCCCAGCATTTT. The chain employs TRBV10-2 and TRBJ1-5, with 8 bases lining up with TRBD1. The CDR3 has 14 amino acids. Germline CDR1 and CDR2: WSHSY and SAAADI. With V trimmed by 2 bases and J by 7 bases, 4 bases remained unmatched.

The chain links TRBV5-1 to TRBJ1-1, with D hard to call. CDR1 is SGHRS and CDR2 is YFSETQ in the germline V gene. Trimming cost V 4 bases and J 0 bases, with 7 bases left between them. The CDR3 has 13 residues. The CDR3 sequence: CASSKKMNTEAFF. The CDR3 bases are TGCGCCAGCAGCAAAAAAATGAACACTGAAGCTTTCTTT.

This clonotype was counted ten times or more. The chain is built from TRBV27 and TRBJ2-7; a possible D gene is TRBD1 (6 bases). This CDR3 is built from 14 residues. Germline-derived CDR1 and CDR2 are MNHEY and SMNVEV (reference sequence). Trimming took off 5 bases at V and 7 bases at J, with 18 bases between the two ends. The CDR3 coding sequence is TGTGCCAGCAGTATCCGACAGGCTGTGGGGGAGCAGTACTTC. This sequence encodes CASSIRQAVGEQYF.

The chain has TRBV3-1 and TRBJ1-1, with 9 bases aligning to TRBD1. This CDR3 contains 15 residues. The germline CDR1 and CDR2 sequences are LGHDT and YNNKEL (reference sequence). V gave up 1 base and J gave up 5 bases; unmatched junction bases: 5. The chain's CDR3 is CASSQAGQGWTEAFF. DNA of the CDR3: TGTGCCAGCAGCCAAGCAGGACAGGGGTGGACTGAAGCTTTCTTT.

This chain joins TRBV10-3 and TRBJ1-5; 8 nucleotides match TRBD1. The CDR3 sequence is 13 residues long. CDR1 and CDR2 from the germline V gene are ENHRY and SYGVKD. J lost 7 bases, V lost 6 bases, and 5 bases had no gene match. The CDR3 is CAIREGQGQPQHF. In DNA, the CDR3 is TGTGCCATCAGAGAAGGACAGGGCCAGCCCCAGCATTTT.

There are a few counts of this clonotype. The rearrangement joins TRBV12-3 or TRBV12-4 to TRBJ1-1; D gene ambiguous. The V end was cut by 3 bases, the J end by 5 bases, with 13 bases between. The CDR3 has 14 amino acids. The CDR3 protein is CASSFSRHRTEAFF. The CDR3 nucleotides are TGTGCCAGCAGTTTCTCCAGGCATAGGACTGAAGCTTTCTTT.

V usage is TRBV7-8 and J usage is TRBJ1-5; 8 positions match TRBD1. Germline lookup yields CDR1 SGHVS and CDR2 FQNEAQ. The CDR3 sequence is 17 residues long. V gave up 1 base and J gave up 6 bases; unmatched junction bases: 11. The CDR3 protein is CASSLGVARGPGQPQHF. CDR3 DNA: TGTGCCAGCAGCTTAGGGGTGGCCAGGGGGCCGGGTCAGCCCCAGCATTTT.

In this sample, this clonotype turned up many times. This sequence joins TRBV11-2 and TRBJ1-1; D is unclear. The CDR3 loop spans 12 amino acids. Germline values: CDR1 SGHAT, CDR2 FQNNGV. V was trimmed by 5 bases and J by 1 base, leaving 5 bases between them. Here the CDR3 reads CASSGKNTEAFF. The CDR3 DNA sequence: TGTGCCAGCAGCGGAAAGAACACTGAAGCTTTCTTT.

A few counts support this clonotype. The V gene is TRBV19, the J gene TRBJ2-4; 14 nucleotides line up with TRBD2. V gave up 5 bases and J gave up 0 bases; unmatched junction bases: 9. Germline loops: CDR1 LNHDA, CDR2 SQIVND (reference sequence). The CDR3 is 19 amino acids. This CDR3 reads CASSPTGLAGALAKNIQYF. The CDR3 DNA sequence: TGTGCCAGTAGTCCCACGGGACTAGCGGGAGCCCTAGCCAAAAACATTCAGTACTTC. Combining the CDR3 with reference TRBV19 and TRBJ2-4 gives the whole variable domain DGGITQSPKYLFRKEGQNVTLSCEQNLNHDAMYWYRQDPGQGLRLIYYSQIVNDFQKGDIAEGYSVSREKKESFPLTVTSAQKNPTAFYLCASSPTGLAGALAKNIQYFGAGTRLSVL.

Here the CDR3 reads CASSLRQGESEKLFF. The CDR3 coding sequence is TGTGCCAGCAGTCTCCGACAGGGGGAAAGTGAAAAACTGTTTTTT. This sequence joins TRBV25-1 and TRBJ1-4, with 9 bases aligning to TRBD1. The V gene's germline CDR1 is MGHDK and CDR2 SYGVNS. With 5 bases clipped from V and 7 bases from J, the junction kept 8 bases outside the gene matches. The CDR3 is 15 residues long.

The chain combines TRBV6-1 with TRBJ2-2; the match to TRBD2 covers 7 bases. This CDR3 has 15 residues. The germline gives CDR1 MNHNS, CDR2 SASEGT. The V gene end was trimmed by 7 bases and the J gene end by 4 bases; junction bases not matched to a gene: 9. CDR3 DNA sequence: TGTGCCAGCACTCTAGCGGTTGGGGGCACCGGGGAGCTGTTTTTT. Translating it yields CASTLAVGGTGELFF.

The CDR3 here is CATGKANEKLFF. The CDR3, as DNA: TGTGCCACCGGTAAAGCTAATGAAAAACTGTTTTTT. This rearrangement joins TRBV15 to TRBJ1-4; no reliable D call. Germline values: CDR1 LNHNV, CDR2 YYDKDF (reference sequence). With 8 bases removed from V and 3 bases from J, the gap between germline ends came to 7 bases. CDR3 length equals 12 residues.

The chain employs TRBV19 and TRBJ1-2, with D tentatively TRBD1 (6 bases). Germline values: CDR1 LNHDA, CDR2 SQIVND (reference sequence). The CDR3 spans 14 residues. Trimming left V 7 bases short and J 3 bases short, with 15 bases between. For the CDR3, the DNA is TGTGCCAGTACCTCGACAGGTTTGCACTATGGCTACACCTTC. It encodes CASTSTGLHYGYTF.

As regards this clonotype: A read error may explain this, as a much larger clone is one base away. This sequence joins TRBV28 and TRBJ2-7, with D possibly matching TRBD2 (5 bases). Germline V gene lookup returns CDR1 MDHEN and CDR2 SYDVKM. The CDR3 has 15 amino acids. The chain's CDR3 is CASSLAAVSSYEQCF. The CDR3 region has the DNA TGTGCCAGCAGTTTGGCAGCGGTGAGCTCCTACGAGCAGTGCTTC.

On this clonotype itself: One base away lies a much larger clone, so this may be a sequencing read error. This sequence joins TRBV6-1 and TRBJ1-2; TRBD1 matches 9 bases. CDR1 and CDR2 from the germline V gene are MNHNS and SASEGT. The CDR3 length is 12 residues. CDR3 loop: CASRKTGGDYAF. The CDR3 DNA reads as TGTGCCAGCAGGAAGACAGGGGGAGACTACGCCTTC.

This clonotype was recorded a few times. The genes are TRBV12-3 or TRBV12-4 and TRBJ2-7; TRBD2 might be the D (6 bases). The CDR3 has 15 amino acids. V was clipped by 2 bases and J by 2 bases, with 13 bases between them. CDR3 coding DNA: TGTGCCAGCAGTTTAAGGCTAGCGCCGACCTACGAGCAGTACTTC. It yields the protein CASSLRLAPTYEQYF.

This clonotype has a handful of counts. An end of the junction does not agree with germline; a read error may underlie this. The gene calls are TRBV5-1 and TRBJ2-2; D gene unclear. The CDR3 consists of 12 residues. The germline V gene encodes CDR1 SGHRS and CDR2 YFSETQ. For the CDR3, the DNA is TGCGCCAGCACCGAGAACACCGGAGAGCTGTTTTTT. This codes for CASTENTGELFF.

This clonotype was picked up a small number of times. V is TRBV19 and J is TRBJ2-4, with D possibly matching TRBD1 (6 bases). V shed 5 bases and J shed 2 bases, with 10 bases lying between them. The CDR3 consists of 14 residues. CDR1 and CDR2 from the germline V gene are LNHDA and SQIVND (reference sequence). In DNA form, the CDR3 reads TGTGCCAGTAGTCCGACAGGCCCCAAAAACATTCAGTACTTC. This gives the protein CASSPTGPKNIQYF.

J is TRBJ2-3 and V is TRBV20-1; 7 bases align to TRBD2. The V segment lost 7 bases and the J segment 2 bases; nucleotides outside the gene matches: 3. The germline gives CDR1 DFQATT, CDR2 SNEGSKA (reference sequence). CDR3 length: 12 residues. The CDR3 coding sequence is TGCAGTGTGGCGGGAGCCACAGATACGCAGTATTTT. This translates into CSVAGATDTQYF.

This sequence joins TRBV20-1 and TRBJ2-7; weak D call: TRBD2 (6 bases). V was cut by 3 bases and J by 2 bases, with 14 bases left in between. Germline CDR1 and CDR2: DFQATT and SNEGSKA (reference sequence). CDR3 size: 14 residues. In nucleotides, the CDR3 is TGCAGTGCTAGTGGTCGGCTAGCGACCTACGAGCAGTACTTC. This sequence encodes CSASGRLATYEQYF.

Ten or more counts support this clonotype. The rearrangement joins TRBV5-1 to TRBJ1-2; 10 bases are shared with TRBD1. This CDR3 is 13 amino acids long. J gave up 7 bases and V 5 bases, and 5 bases lay outside the gene matches. Per germline, CDR1 SGHRS and CDR2 YFSETQ. The CDR3 is CASSPGTGAGYTF. Here the CDR3 DNA reads TGCGCCAGCAGTCCCGGGACAGGGGCTGGCTACACCTTC.

The chain joins TRBV6-2 or TRBV6-3 to TRBJ1-1, with 7 bases lining up with TRBD1. In germline, CDR1 is MNHEY, CDR2 SVGEGT. J lost 4 bases, V lost 2 bases, and 7 bases had no gene match. The CDR3 consists of 15 residues. The CDR3 protein is CASSYEGAWSTEAFF. In DNA form, the CDR3 reads TGTGCCAGCAGTTACGAGGGGGCGTGGAGCACTGAAGCTTTCTTT.

In this sample, this clonotype turned up a few times. The chain couples TRBV5-1 to TRBJ1-1, with TRBD1 as a possible D gene (5 bases). The CDR3 consists of 15 residues. In germline, CDR1 is SGHRS, CDR2 YFSETQ. Trimming pared 1 base from V and 5 bases from J, leaving 15 bases between. The CDR3 spells CASSLNQGSGTEAFF. For the CDR3, the DNA is TGCGCCAGCAGCTTGAATCAGGGCAGTGGGACTGAAGCTTTCTTT.

V gene TRBV27 combines with J gene TRBJ2-2; possible D gene TRBD1, 6 bases. V was shortened by 2 bases and J by 1 base, with 17 bases between the two germline ends. Germline V lookup: CDR1 MNHEY, CDR2 SMNVEV (reference sequence). CDR3 length: 18 amino acids. DNA of the CDR3: TGTGCCAGCAGTTTAGGGGATCCCCCACAGGGGAACACCGGGGAGCTGTTTTTT. Protein sequence: CASSLGDPPQGNTGELFF.

The chain employs TRBV3-1 and TRBJ2-5; D may correspond to TRBD1 or TRBD2 (6 bases each). Germline lookup yields CDR1 LGHDT and CDR2 YNNKEL (reference sequence). CDR3 size: 13 residues. Deletions cut 2 bases from V and 5 bases from J, with 9 bases between. The CDR3: CASSQQGRETQYF. CDR3 in DNA: TGTGCCAGCAGCCAACAGGGGAGGGAGACCCAGTACTTC.

CDR3: CASSLANRGLGGNTIYF. The DNA of the CDR3 is TGTGCCAGCAGCTTAGCTAACAGGGGGCTGGGGGGAAACACCATATATTTT. J is TRBJ1-3 and V is TRBV7-8, with 9 bases that match TRBD1. The CDR3 length is 17 residues. Germline V gene sequence: CDR1 SGHVS, CDR2 FQNEAQ. The V gene end was trimmed by 0 bases and the J gene end by 4 bases; junction bases not matched to a gene: 7.

The chain joins TRBV6-5 to TRBJ1-2; 9 nucleotides line up with TRBD1. Germline V gene sequence: CDR1 MNHEY, CDR2 SVGAGI. Trimming at V came to 2 bases and at J to 7 bases, leaving 5 bases not matched to a gene. The CDR3 covers 14 residues. The CDR3 coding sequence is TGTGCCAGCAGTTACGGGACAGGGCCGGCTGGCTACACCTTC. It specifies CASSYGTGPAGYTF.